The rows below give T cell receptor beta chains drawn from one sample of a study of blood T cell repertoires in COVID-19. Profiled with immunoSEQ multiplex PCR; TCRdb holds only in-frame clones, not every one. This sample has around 100,000 clones, with approximately 87% found just once. The sequenced sample consisted of peripheral blood. Source of these receptors: a human donor in a cohort sampled during active COVID-19. Each CDR3 is given with its conserved first and last residue. D genes are given only for firm matches. Part of the rows lack a size; the others show once, few, many or a class for expanded clones.

d_gene	v_gene	j_gene	abundance	CDR3aa	CDR3nt
-	TRBV11-2	TRBJ1-2	-	CASSSLRDNRGYTF	TGTGCCAGCAGCTCCCTAAGGGACAATCGGGGCTACACCTTC
-	TRBV5-5	TRBJ1-2	-	CASSLAGYYGYTF	TGTGCCAGCAGCTTGGCAGGGTACTATGGCTACACCTTC
TRBD1	TRBV7-9	TRBJ1-5	-	CASSRTGNQPQHF	TGTGCCAGCAGCCGGACAGGGAATCAGCCCCAGCATTTT
TRBD1	TRBV27	TRBJ1-5	-	CASRSGGGGQPQHF	TGTGCCAGCCGATCAGGGGGCGGTGGTCAGCCCCAGCATTTT
-	TRBV20-1	TRBJ1-2	-	CSAGGDGGYTF	TGCAGTGCCGGGGGGGACGGTGGCTACACCTTC
-	TRBV6-2/TRBV6-3	TRBJ2-7	-	CASSLQTTYEQYF	TGTGCCAGCAGTTTGCAGACTACCTACGAGCAGTACTTC
TRBD2	TRBV30	TRBJ2-3	-	CACHGTSGTDTQYF	TGTGCCTGCCACGGGACTAGCGGCACAGATACGCAGTATTTT
TRBD1	TRBV19	TRBJ1-5	-	CASSTQGARSNQPQHF	TGTGCCAGTAGTACACAGGGGGCGCGCAGCAATCAGCCCCAGCATTTT
TRBD1	TRBV3-1/TRBV3-2	TRBJ1-5	few	CASSQDATGGGPQHF	TGTGCCAGCAGCCAAGATGCGACAGGGGGGGGTCCCCAGCATTTT
TRBD1	TRBV9	TRBJ2-1	-	CASSVGGDRLFNEQFF	TGTGCCAGCAGCGTAGGAGGGGACAGGTTATTCAATGAGCAGTTCTTC
-	TRBV10-3	TRBJ1-2	few	CAISTHGVGFYGYTF	TGTGCCATCAGTACCCACGGGGTAGGCTTCTATGGCTACACCTTC
-	TRBV29-1	TRBJ2-7	few	CSARFQGAYEQYF	TGCAGCGCCCGATTTCAGGGTGCCTACGAGCAGTACTTC
TRBD1	TRBV6-2/TRBV6-3	TRBJ1-5	-	CASSYSFGTVNQPQHF	TGTGCCAGCAGTTACTCTTTCGGGACAGTCAATCAGCCCCAGCATTTT
-	TRBV7-9	TRBJ2-1	few	CASRGEGHQFF	TGTGCCAGCAGGGGTGAGGGCCACCAGTTCTTC
TRBD1	TRBV5-5	TRBJ2-7	-	CASSLHTGGYEQYF	TGTGCCAGCAGCTTACATACAGGGGGCTACGAGCAGTACTTC
-	TRBV18	TRBJ1-1	-	CASSPSPGWGSNTEAFF	TGTGCCAGCTCACCTAGCCCGGGGTGGGGTTCGAACACTGAAGCTTTCTTT
-	TRBV19	TRBJ2-7	-	CASSRSGTNPFYEQYF	TGTGCCAGTAGTCGCTCCGGGACAAACCCTTTCTACGAGCAGTACTTC
TRBD2	TRBV7-8	TRBJ2-2	-	CASSPSGNTGELFF	TGTGCCAGCAGTCCTAGCGGTAACACCGGGGAGCTGTTTTTT
TRBD2	TRBV5-1	TRBJ2-1	-	CASSSGTSGRGEQFF	TGCGCCAGCAGCTCCGGGACTAGCGGGAGAGGTGAGCAGTTCTTC
-	TRBV5-1	TRBJ2-2	-	CASSPPGFNTGELFF	TGCGCCAGCAGTCCTCCCGGGTTCAACACCGGGGAGCTGTTTTTT
TRBD1	TRBV5-1	TRBJ2-2	-	CATRQGLAGELFF	TGCGCCACCCGACAGGGTCTCGCCGGGGAGCTGTTTTTT
TRBD1	TRBV29-1	TRBJ2-1	once	CSVWDRNEQFF	TGCAGCGTTTGGGACAGAAACGAGCAGTTCTTC
-	TRBV5-8	TRBJ1-1	-	CASSLMGGVNTEAFF	TGTGCCAGCAGCTTGATGGGGGGAGTGAACACTGAAGCTTTCTTT
TRBD2	TRBV25-1	TRBJ2-7	once	CASSEGLAGVDYEQYF	TGTGCCAGCAGTGAGGGACTAGCGGGGGTCGACTACGAGCAGTACTTC
-	TRBV6-1	TRBJ1-1	once	CASSETEKAFF	TGTGCCAGCAGTGAGACAGAAAAAGCTTTCTTT
TRBD1	TRBV30	TRBJ2-7	-	CAWSEGVTGVQQYF	TGTGCCTGGAGTGAAGGGGTGACAGGGGTTCAGCAGTACTTC
TRBD2	TRBV7-2	TRBJ2-5	-	CASSPPGVAGGAAQYF	TGTGCCAGCAGCCCTCCCGGGGTAGCGGGGGGGGCGGCCCAGTACTTC
-	TRBV7-2	TRBJ2-7	-	CASGAGDPPYEQYF	TGTGCCAGCGGGGCCGGAGATCCCCCCTACGAGCAGTACTTC
TRBD2	TRBV6-4	TRBJ2-1	-	CATKREWTSYNEQFF	TGTGCCACCAAGCGGGAGTGGACCTCCTACAATGAGCAGTTCTTC
-	TRBV19	TRBJ1-5	-	CASSWVGQPYSNQPQHF	TGTGCCAGTAGCTGGGTAGGACAACCTTATAGCAATCAGCCCCAGCATTTT
TRBD2	TRBV7-9	TRBJ2-1	-	CASRRLAGGRSEQFF	TGTGCCAGCAGGCGACTAGCGGGGGGGCGGAGTGAGCAGTTCTTC
TRBD2	TRBV20-1	TRBJ2-1	-	CSASYVLAGVVNEQFF	TGCAGTGCTAGTTATGTACTAGCGGGAGTGGTCAATGAGCAGTTCTTC
-	TRBV4-1	TRBJ1-3	-	CASSQEETFGNTIYF	TGCGCCAGCAGCCAAGAGGAGACGTTCGGGAACACCATATATTTT
-	TRBV10-3	TRBJ1-2	-	CAISESLASRGGYTF	TGTGCCATCAGTGAGTCGTTGGCTTCTAGGGGTGGCTACACCTTC
TRBD2	TRBV7-2	TRBJ2-7	-	CASSLGSGGGTYEQYF	TGTGCCAGCAGCTTAGGGTCGGGGGGAGGAACCTACGAGCAGTACTTC
TRBD2	TRBV2	TRBJ2-7	few	CASTPRTSGYEQYF	TGTGCCAGCACCCCTCGGACTAGCGGCTACGAGCAGTACTTC
-	TRBV19	TRBJ2-7	-	CASSISRLYEQYF	TGTGCCAGTAGTATCAGTAGACTCTACGAGCAGTACTTC
TRBD2	TRBV27	TRBJ2-7	-	CASSLSSSGRIYEQYF	TGTGCCAGCAGTTTATCATCTAGCGGGAGGATTTACGAGCAGTACTTC
TRBD2	TRBV3-1/TRBV3-2	TRBJ2-7	-	CASSAERFSGSSYEQYF	TGTGCCAGCAGCGCTGAACGGTTCAGCGGGAGCTCCTACGAGCAGTACTTC
-	TRBV6-5	TRBJ1-2	-	CASKRGAAGYGYTF	TGTGCCAGCAAACGGGGAGCGGCTGGCTATGGCTACACCTTC
-	TRBV10-3	TRBJ1-4	-	CAISESGTINEKLFF	TGTGCCATCAGTGAGTCGGGGACAATTAATGAAAAACTGTTTTTT
-	TRBV12-3/TRBV12-4	TRBJ2-3	-	CASSSSLADTQYF	TGTGCCAGCAGTTCCTCACTAGCAGATACGCAGTATTTT